This T cell receptor (beta chain) was obtained from a study of vaccination and CD4 T cells after COVID-19. For the study at large: Stimulation used overlapping spike peptides from SARS-CoV-2, HCoV-NL63, HCoV-OC43 and HCoV-229E.

Oncomine TCR Beta short-read sequencing was applied to DNA from cultured CD4+ T cells. Once CD4+ T cells had been cultured, genomic DNA was extracted from them. Via MiXCR, TCRdb re-called the PCR reads, giving one row per CDR3 protein. The sample lists 11,000 to 15,000 distinct CDR3 sequences, around 55% seen once, with around 15% in the top ten. The treatment here: roughly 10-day PBMC culture with coronavirus spike peptide pools or control peptides (ViraFEST assay). T cells were expanded with peptide pools, and expanded clonotypes were identified by TCR sequencing. Positive PCR tests dated from March to December 2020, predating US Alpha, Beta and Delta variants. Remarks on this clonotype: The antigen remains undetermined.

The CDR3 extends over 13 amino acids. Per the germline V gene, CDR1 is SGHTA and CDR2 is FQGNSA. V lost 1 base, J lost 5 bases, and 9 bases lay in between. The TCR originated in a human donor who had recovered from COVID-19. The gene calls are TRBV7-2 and TRBJ2-7; TRBD1 is a possible D gene (6 bases). The sequenced sample consisted of CD4+ T cells from blood, cultured in vitro. The CDR3 here is CASSLVGGHEQYF. DNA of the CDR3: TGTGCCAGCAGCTTAGTTGGGGGCCACGAGCAGTACTTC.